Listed below are T cell receptor beta chains from one sample, sequenced in a study of T cell responses to AZD1222 COVID-19 vaccine. The table came from immunoSEQ multiplex PCR; TCRdb's copy has only in-frame clones and leaves some out. The table lists roughly 170,000 clones, around 92% of them singletons. Sequenced material: peripheral blood, taken on day 0 of AZD1222 vaccination. These receptors originate from an adult in good health. Both conserved end residues are part of each CDR3.

v_call: TRBV19
j_call: TRBJ1-2
cdr3_aa: CASSKQGNYGYTF

v_call: TRBV3-1/TRBV3-2
j_call: TRBJ2-3
cdr3_aa: CASSQEGDSTDTQYF

v_call: TRBV15
j_call: TRBJ1-2
cdr3_aa: CATSPGTGGFYGYTF

v_call: TRBV7-8
j_call: TRBJ2-1
cdr3_aa: CASMSGGYNEQFF

v_call: TRBV7-9
j_call: TRBJ2-3
cdr3_aa: CASSSRISTSGEGTDTQYF

v_call: TRBV28
j_call: TRBJ1-1
cdr3_aa: CASSGNRAAGTEAFF

v_call: TRBV18
j_call: TRBJ1-1
cdr3_aa: CASSSNWATGSLGTEAFF

v_call: TRBV27
j_call: TRBJ1-2
cdr3_aa: CASSFNLRHGYTF

v_call: TRBV6-1
j_call: TRBJ1-5
cdr3_aa: CASSEGRNQPQHF

v_call: TRBV7-9
j_call: TRBJ2-5
cdr3_aa: CASSPRTPQETQYF

v_call: TRBV9
j_call: TRBJ2-3
cdr3_aa: CASSVGQGTDTQYF

v_call: TRBV5-4
j_call: TRBJ2-1
cdr3_aa: CASSMTGEIYNEQFF

v_call: TRBV10-3
j_call: TRBJ1-2
cdr3_aa: CAISAGGAGYGYTF

v_call: TRBV5-5
j_call: TRBJ1-2
cdr3_aa: CASTVTRNFEGFYGYTF

v_call: TRBV30
j_call: TRBJ1-3
cdr3_aa: CAWQHISGNTIYF

v_call: TRBV5-8
j_call: TRBJ1-2
cdr3_aa: CASRPRSVGYTF

v_call: TRBV29-1
j_call: TRBJ2-5
cdr3_aa: CSVGPQETQYF

v_call: TRBV5-1
j_call: TRBJ1-2
cdr3_aa: CASSLAVAGPYGYTF

v_call: TRBV30
j_call: TRBJ2-1
cdr3_aa: CAWSRIARQYNEQFF

v_call: TRBV11-3
j_call: TRBJ1-3
cdr3_aa: CASSSRGRSGNTIYF

v_call: TRBV2
j_call: TRBJ2-3
cdr3_aa: CASSGVGGGSDTQYF

v_call: TRBV7-2
j_call: TRBJ1-2
cdr3_aa: CASSLSPREPGAVGYTF

v_call: TRBV28
j_call: TRBJ1-5
cdr3_aa: CASSPPAVWSNQPQHF

v_call: TRBV5-6
j_call: TRBJ1-1
cdr3_aa: CASSPVRGLNTEAFF

v_call: TRBV7-2
j_call: TRBJ2-5
cdr3_aa: CASSFYEETQYF

v_call: TRBV10-3
j_call: TRBJ2-3
cdr3_aa: CAISASGGTDTQYF

v_call: TRBV5-4
j_call: TRBJ2-1
cdr3_aa: CASSLVLTRSYNEQFF

v_call: TRBV9
j_call: TRBJ2-2
cdr3_aa: CASRAGGVNTGELFF

v_call: TRBV4-1
j_call: TRBJ1-2
cdr3_aa: CASSHDAANNYGYTF

v_call: TRBV5-8
j_call: TRBJ1-2
cdr3_aa: CASSIAGTGGYTF

v_call: TRBV27
j_call: TRBJ2-7
cdr3_aa: CASTDGLYEQYF

v_call: TRBV27
j_call: TRBJ1-2
cdr3_aa: CASSTGQDYGYTF

v_call: TRBV30
j_call: TRBJ1-1
cdr3_aa: CAWRLQAGGAFF

v_call: TRBV7-8
j_call: TRBJ2-1
cdr3_aa: CASSLARSVRHSYNEQFF

v_call: TRBV3-1/TRBV3-2
j_call: TRBJ1-2
cdr3_aa: CASTSQDNYGYTF

v_call: TRBV4-2
j_call: TRBJ2-7
cdr3_aa: CASSQDSASSYEQYF

v_call: TRBV9
j_call: TRBJ2-7
cdr3_aa: CASSVDLDSSYEQYF

v_call: TRBV6-1
j_call: TRBJ1-6
cdr3_aa: CASSEGRSNSPLHF

v_call: TRBV28
j_call: TRBJ1-1
cdr3_aa: CASSLLPRGAFF

v_call: TRBV6-2/TRBV6-3
j_call: TRBJ1-2
cdr3_aa: CASSDGQGAGGYTF

v_call: TRBV3-1/TRBV3-2
j_call: TRBJ2-7
cdr3_aa: CASSQAGLAAEQYF

v_call: TRBV4-1
j_call: TRBJ1-5
cdr3_aa: CASSHSHGSNQPQHF

v_call: TRBV7-9
j_call: TRBJ1-4
cdr3_aa: CASSFKKQLGNEKLFF

v_call: TRBV7-8
j_call: TRBJ1-2
cdr3_aa: CASSARDSHGYTF

v_call: TRBV3-1/TRBV3-2
j_call: TRBJ1-1
cdr3_aa: CASSQEGRYWGTEAFF

v_call: TRBV27
j_call: TRBJ1-6
cdr3_aa: CASSLLLYSPLHF

v_call: TRBV19
j_call: TRBJ1-5
cdr3_aa: CATTSRYSNQPQHF

v_call: TRBV6-1
j_call: TRBJ2-1
cdr3_aa: CASSEILLGTWYEQFF

v_call: TRBV7-9
j_call: TRBJ2-1
cdr3_aa: CASRGVYNEQFF

v_call: TRBV2
j_call: TRBJ2-1
cdr3_aa: CASSLVPSNEQFF

v_call: TRBV15
j_call: TRBJ2-7
cdr3_aa: CATSSLQGYEQYF

v_call: TRBV21-1
j_call: TRBJ1-4
cdr3_aa: CASSKEDEKLFF

v_call: TRBV28
j_call: TRBJ2-5
cdr3_aa: CATIGTGGGRGETQYF

v_call: TRBV12-3/TRBV12-4
j_call: TRBJ1-2
cdr3_aa: CASTLDRANGYTF

v_call: TRBV5-1
j_call: TRBJ2-1
cdr3_aa: CASSLGQVVNEQFF